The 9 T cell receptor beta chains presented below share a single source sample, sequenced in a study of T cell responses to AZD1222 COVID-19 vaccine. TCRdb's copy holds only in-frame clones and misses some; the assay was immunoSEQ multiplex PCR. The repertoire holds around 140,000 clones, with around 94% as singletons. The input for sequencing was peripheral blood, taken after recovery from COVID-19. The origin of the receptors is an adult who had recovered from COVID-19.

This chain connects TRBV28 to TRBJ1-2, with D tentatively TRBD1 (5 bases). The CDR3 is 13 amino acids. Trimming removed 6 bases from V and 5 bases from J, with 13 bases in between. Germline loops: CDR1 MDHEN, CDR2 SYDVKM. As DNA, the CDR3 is TGTGCCAGCAGGCTGACAGAGTTGTATGGCTACACCTTC. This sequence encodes CASRLTELYGYTF.

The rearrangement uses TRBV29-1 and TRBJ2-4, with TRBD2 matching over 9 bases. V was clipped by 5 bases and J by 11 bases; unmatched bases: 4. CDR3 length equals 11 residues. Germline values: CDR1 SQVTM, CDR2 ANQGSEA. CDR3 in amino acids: CSVRRGGVQYF. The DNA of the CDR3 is TGCAGCGTTAGGCGGGGGGGCGTTCAGTACTTC.

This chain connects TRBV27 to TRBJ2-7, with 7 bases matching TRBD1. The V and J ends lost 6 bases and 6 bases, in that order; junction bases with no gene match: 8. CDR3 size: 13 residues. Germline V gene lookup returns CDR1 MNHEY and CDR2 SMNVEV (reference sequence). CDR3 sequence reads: CASSYDREGEQYF. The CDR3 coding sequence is TGTGCCAGCAGCTACGACAGGGAAGGCGAGCAGTACTTC.

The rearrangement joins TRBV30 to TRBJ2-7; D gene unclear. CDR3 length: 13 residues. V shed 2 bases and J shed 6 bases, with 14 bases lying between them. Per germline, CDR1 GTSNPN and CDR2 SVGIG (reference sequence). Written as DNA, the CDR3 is TGTGCCTGGAGTTTTATAGGCCCCTCCGAGCAGTACTTC. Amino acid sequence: CAWSFIGPSEQYF.

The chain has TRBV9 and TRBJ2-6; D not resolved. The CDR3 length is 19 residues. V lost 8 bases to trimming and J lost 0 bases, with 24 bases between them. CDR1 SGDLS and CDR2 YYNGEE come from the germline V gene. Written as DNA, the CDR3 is TGTGCCAGGCGAGAATTCCATAGGAAGGGTTACTCTGGGGCCAACGTCCTGACTTTC. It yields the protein CARREFHRKGYSGANVLTF.

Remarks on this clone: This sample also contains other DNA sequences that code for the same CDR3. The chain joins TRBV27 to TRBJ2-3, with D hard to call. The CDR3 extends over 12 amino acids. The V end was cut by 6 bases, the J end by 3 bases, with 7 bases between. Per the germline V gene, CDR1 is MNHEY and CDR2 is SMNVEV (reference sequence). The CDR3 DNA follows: TGTGCCAGCAGCCTAGGGACAGATACGCAGTATTTT. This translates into CASSLGTDTQYF.

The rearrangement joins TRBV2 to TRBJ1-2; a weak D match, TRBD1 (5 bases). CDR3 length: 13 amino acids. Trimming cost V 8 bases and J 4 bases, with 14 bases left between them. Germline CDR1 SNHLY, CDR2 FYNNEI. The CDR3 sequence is CASQGREGYGYTF. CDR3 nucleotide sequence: TGTGCCAGCCAGGGCAGGGAGGGCTATGGCTACACCTTC.

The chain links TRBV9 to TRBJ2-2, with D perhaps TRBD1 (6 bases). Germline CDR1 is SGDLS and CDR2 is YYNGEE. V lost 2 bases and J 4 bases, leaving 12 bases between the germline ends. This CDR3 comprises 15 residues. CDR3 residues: CASSVSGVATGELFF. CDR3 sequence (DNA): TGTGCCAGCAGCGTCTCAGGGGTCGCCACCGGGGAGCTGTTTTTT.

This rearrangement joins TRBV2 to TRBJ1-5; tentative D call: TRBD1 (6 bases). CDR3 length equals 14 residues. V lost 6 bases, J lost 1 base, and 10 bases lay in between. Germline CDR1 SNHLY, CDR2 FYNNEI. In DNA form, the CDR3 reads TGTGCCAGCAGGCCGACAGGAAGCAATCAGCCCCAGCATTTT. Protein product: CASRPTGSNQPQHF.